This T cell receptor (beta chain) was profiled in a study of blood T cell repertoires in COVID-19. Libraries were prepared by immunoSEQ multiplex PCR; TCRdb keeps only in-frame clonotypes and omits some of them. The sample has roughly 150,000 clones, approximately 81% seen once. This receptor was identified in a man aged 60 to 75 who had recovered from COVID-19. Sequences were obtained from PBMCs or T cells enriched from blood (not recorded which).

The CDR3 DNA follows: TGTGCCAGCAGTTCCCCGGACAGGGGTTATGGCTACACCTTC. Translation: CASSSPDRGYGYTF. The chain combines TRBV28 with TRBJ1-2; 9 positions agree with TRBD1. The CDR3 extends over 14 amino acids. After removal of 4 bases from V and 5 bases from J, the junction contained 5 bases not matched to a gene. Germline V gene sequence: CDR1 MDHEN, CDR2 SYDVKM.